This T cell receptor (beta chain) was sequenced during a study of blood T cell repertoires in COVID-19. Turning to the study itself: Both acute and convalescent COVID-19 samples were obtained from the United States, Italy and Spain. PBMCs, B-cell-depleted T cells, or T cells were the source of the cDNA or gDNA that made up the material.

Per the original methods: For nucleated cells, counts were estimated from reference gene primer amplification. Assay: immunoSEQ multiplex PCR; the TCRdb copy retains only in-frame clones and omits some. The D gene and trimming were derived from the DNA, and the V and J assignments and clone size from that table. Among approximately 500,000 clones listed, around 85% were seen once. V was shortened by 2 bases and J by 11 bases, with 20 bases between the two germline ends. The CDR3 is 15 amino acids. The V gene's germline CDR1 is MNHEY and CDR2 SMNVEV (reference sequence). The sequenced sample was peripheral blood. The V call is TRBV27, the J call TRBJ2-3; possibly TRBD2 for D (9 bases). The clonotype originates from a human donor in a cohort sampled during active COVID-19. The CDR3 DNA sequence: TGTGCCAGCAGTTTACAGGGGGCTAGCGGGATAATGCAGTATTTT. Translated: CASSLQGASGIMQYF.